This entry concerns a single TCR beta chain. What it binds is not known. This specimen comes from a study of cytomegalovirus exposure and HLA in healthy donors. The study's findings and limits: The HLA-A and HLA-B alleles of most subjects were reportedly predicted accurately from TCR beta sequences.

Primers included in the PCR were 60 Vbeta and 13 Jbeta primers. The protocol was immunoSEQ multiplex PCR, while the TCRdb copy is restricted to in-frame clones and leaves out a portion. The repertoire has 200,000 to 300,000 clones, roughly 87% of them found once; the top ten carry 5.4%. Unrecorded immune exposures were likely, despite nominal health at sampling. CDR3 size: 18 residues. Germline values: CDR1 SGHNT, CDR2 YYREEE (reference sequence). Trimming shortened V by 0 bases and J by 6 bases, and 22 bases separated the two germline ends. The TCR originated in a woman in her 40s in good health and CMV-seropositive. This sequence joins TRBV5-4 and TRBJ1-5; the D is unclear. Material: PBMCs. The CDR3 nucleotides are TGTGCCAGCAGCTTGGATTCTAACAGCTTGACCCCTCGTCAGCCCCAGCATTTT. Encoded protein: CASSLDSNSLTPRQPQHF. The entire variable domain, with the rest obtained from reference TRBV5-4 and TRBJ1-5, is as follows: ETGVTQSPTHLIKTRGQQVTLRCSSQSGHNTVSWYQQALGQGPQFIFQYYREEENGRGNFPPRFSGLQFPNYSSELNVNALELDDSALYLCASSLDSNSLTPRQPQHFGDGTRLSIL.